The clone carrying this T cell receptor beta chain showed up just once. Mismatch with germline at one junction end may stem from a read error. The data are from a study of cytomegalovirus exposure and HLA in healthy donors. Primers: 60 Vbeta forward and 13 Jbeta reverse. TCRdb keeps only in-frame clones here, not all; method: immunoSEQ multiplex PCR. Among 150,000 to 180,000 clones listed, 79% were seen once. The CDR3 covers 13 residues. Germline V gene data show CDR1 as SSHAT and CDR2 as FNYEAQ (reference sequence). The rearrangement joins TRBV7-7 to TRBJ2-7; 11 bases match TRBD2. Sequencing used PBMCs. The source of this sequence is a man aged 25-45 years in good health and CMV-seropositive. The DNA of the CDR3 is TGTGCTAGCAGCCCCGGGACTAGCGGAGAGCAGTACTTC. It codes for CASSPGTSGEQYF.